Below, 25 T cell receptor beta chains from the same sample are listed, as sequenced in a study of tissue T cells after allogeneic stem cell transplantation. The time point: mouse harvest day 7 after allogeneic transplant. Tail vein injection delivered 10^7 T-cell-depleted bone marrow cells and 10^6 splenic CD5+ T cells. TCRdb's copy holds only in-frame clones and misses some; the assay was immunoSEQ multiplex PCR. Of approximately 11,000 clones in the sample, roughly two fifths were seen once. What was sequenced was skin. These receptors were taken from a female BALB/c mouse given C57BL/6 T cells with graft-versus-host disease after an allogeneic hematopoietic cell transplant.

This clone was seen a handful of times. The listed genes are named as in mouse. The CDR3 end is not reached by the read, which stops 1 residue before it; the germline J gene fills it in. This sequence joins TRBV15 and TRBJ2-7, with 7 bases aligning to TRBD2. The J segment lost 7 bases and the V segment lost 1 base, leaving 1 base of the junction unmatched. The CDR3 is made up of 12 amino acids. Germline lookup yields CDR1 SGHND and CDR2 FRSKSL. The CDR3 loop is CASSLDWGEQYF. The covered CDR3 bases are TGTGCCAGCAGTTTAGACTGGGGAGAACAGTAC. The whole variable domain, remainder taken from reference TRBV15 and TRBJ2-7, is DAGVTQTPRHEVAEKGQTIILKCEPVSGHNDLFWYRQTKIQGLELLSYFRSKSLMEDGGAFKDRFKAEMLNSSFSTLKIQPTEPKDSAVYLCASSLDWGEQYFGPGTRLTVL.

Regarding this clone: Germline and genes here are mouse. The observed sequence ends 1 residue before the CDR3 terminus, with the missing tail filled in from the germline J gene. The chain carries TRBV20 and TRBJ1-5; a possible D gene is TRBD1 (6 bases). Trimming shortened V by 0 bases and J by 13 bases, and 13 bases separated the two germline ends. CDR3 size: 12 residues. The germline V gene has CDR1 GFQATS and CDR2 STVNSAI. The DNA read from the CDR3 is TGTGGTGCTAGGGATCGGGGGGGGGCGCCGCTT. Encoded protein: CGARDRGGAPL. The entire CDR3 sequence reads CGARDRGGAPLF. Combining the CDR3 with reference TRBV20 and TRBJ1-5 gives the whole variable domain GALVYQYPRRTICKSGTSMRMECQAVGFQATSVAWYRQSPQKTFELIALSTVNSAIKYEQNFTQEKFPISHPNLSFSSMTVLNAYLEDRGLYLCGARDRGGAPLFGEGTRLSVL.

There are a few counts of this clone. The genes and germline here are from mouse. The part of the CDR3 DNA that was read is TGTGCCAGCAGTATGACTGGGGGGAACACCGGGCAGCTCTAC. Translating it yields CASSMTGGNTGQLY. The whole CDR3 region reads CASSMTGGNTGQLYF. The chain employs TRBV26 and TRBJ2-2, with TRBD2 matching over 10 bases. The read halts 1 residue ahead of the CDR3 end, with the missing end drawn from the germline J gene. The CDR3 is 15 residues long. Trimming at V came to 5 bases and at J to 2 bases, leaving 2 bases not matched to a gene. Germline V lookup: CDR1 KGHPV, CDR2 FQNQEV (reference sequence).

There are a few counts of this clone. Mouse germline and gene names are used. The read is 1 residue too short to cover the CDR3 end, so that end is filled in from the germline J gene. V is TRBV2 and J is TRBJ1-1; D possibly corresponds to TRBD1 (5 bases). Trimming pared 1 base from V and 0 bases from J, leaving 6 bases between. CDR3 length: 14 amino acids. Germline V CDR1 and CDR2: LGHNA, YSYQKL. CDR3 in amino acids: CASSQGTKNTEVFF. Partial CDR3 DNA: TGTGCCAGCAGCCAAGGGACAAAGAACACAGAAGTCTTC.

Concerning this clone itself: Here the gene names and germline are mouse. Read sequence stops 1 residue before the CDR3 end, and the germline J gene provides the missing end. The genes are TRBV26 and TRBJ1-3; D gene unclear. Trimming took off 2 bases at V and 0 bases at J, with 5 bases between the two ends. The CDR3 length is 14 residues. CDR1 and CDR2 from the germline V gene are KGHPV and FQNQEV (reference sequence). The sequenced part of the CDR3 DNA is TGTGCCAGCAGTCTGACAATTTCTGGAAATACGCTCTAT. This translates into CASSLTISGNTLY. The whole CDR3 sequence is CASSLTISGNTLYF.

This clone showed up just a few times. Mouse gene names and germline throughout. From the germline J gene comes the end of the CDR3, since the read stops 1 residue before it. The rearrangement joins TRBV26 to TRBJ2-3; D not certain. Trimming left V 7 bases short and J 0 bases short, with 8 bases between. The CDR3 runs to 13 residues. The germline V gene has CDR1 KGHPV and CDR2 FQNQEV (reference sequence). CDR3 in amino acids: CASTPISAETLYF. The CDR3 bases that were read are TGTGCCAGCACCCCGATTAGTGCAGAAACGCTGTAT.

On this clone: The genes are named according to mouse. The read terminates 1 residue before the CDR3 end, so the remaining end is supplied by the germline J gene. The chain is built from TRBV3 and TRBJ1-1; D is undetermined. Germline V CDR1 and CDR2: SNHLY, FYNGKV (reference sequence). CDR3 length equals 13 residues. The V gene lost 4 bases and the J gene lost 1 base, with 7 bases spanning the gap. CDR3: CASSSGVNTEVFF. The DNA read from the CDR3 is TGTGCCAGCAGCTCCGGGGTGAACACAGAAGTCTTC.

Concerning this clone: These gene names are mouse names. Read sequence stops 1 residue before the CDR3 end, and the germline J gene provides the missing end. This rearrangement joins TRBV26 to TRBJ1-4; a possible D gene is TRBD1 (6 bases). Trimming removed 3 bases at V and 3 bases at J, with 11 bases between. Per germline, CDR1 KGHPV and CDR2 FQNQEV (reference sequence). The length of the CDR3 is 15 residues. CDR3 sequence reads: CASSLLRGTNERLFF. CDR3 DNA (partial): TGTGCCAGCAGTCTCCTCAGGGGAACCAACGAAAGATTATTT. Filled out from reference TRBV26 and TRBJ1-4, the complete variable domain reads NSKVIQTPRYLVKGQGQKAKMRCIPEKGHPVVFWYQQNKNNEFKFLINFQNQEVLQQIDMTEKRFSAECPSNSPCSLEIQSSEAGDSALYLCASSLLRGTNERLFFGHGTKLSVL.

As to this clone: Genes and germline are mouse. Coverage ceases 1 residue before the CDR3 finishes, and the germline J gene fills in the end. This sequence joins TRBV23 and TRBJ2-4; TRBD1 was called by the table and not checked on the DNA. Germline loops: CDR1 KGHTA, CDR2 FQNQQP. This CDR3 spans 14 amino acids. The sequenced CDR3 bases are TGCTCCAGCAGTCAATCGACCCAGGGGGACACCTTGTAC. Translated, it gives CSSSQSTQGDTLY. The whole CDR3 region reads CSSSQSTQGDTLYF.

On this clone itself: The genes and germline here are from mouse. CDR3: CASSLWSGGGNTLYF. The DNA read from the CDR3 is TGTGCCAGCAGTCTGTGGAGCGGGGGGGGAAATACGCTCTAT. The rearrangement links TRBV26 to TRBJ1-3, with D possibly matching TRBD1 (5 bases). The CDR3 end is not reached by the read, which stops 1 residue before it; the germline J gene fills it in. CDR3 size: 15 residues. Germline CDR1 and CDR2: KGHPV and FQNQEV (reference sequence). Trimming stripped 1 base from V and 4 bases from J, with 11 bases between.

In its sample, this clone was seen a few times. These gene names are mouse names. The read finishes 1 residue shy of the CDR3 end, and the germline J gene is used to complete it. The rearrangement joins TRBV23 to TRBJ2-7; the D segment call TRBD1 is taken from the table without a DNA check. Germline V gene sequence: CDR1 KGHTA, CDR2 FQNQQP. This CDR3 has 13 amino acids. CDR3 sequence: CSSSQSGNREQYF. The sequenced part of the CDR3 DNA is TGCTCCAGCAGTCAATCGGGAAACAGGGAACAGTAC. Full variable domain (rest looked up from reference TRBV23 and TRBJ2-7): DAAVTQKPRYLIKMKGQEAEMKCIPEKGHTAVFWYQQKQSKELKFLIYFQNQQPLDQIDMVKERFSAVCPSSSLCSLGIRTCEAEDSALYLCSSSQSGNREQYFGPGTRLTVL.

About this clone itself: The gene names here belong to mouse. Read coverage stops 1 residue before the CDR3 terminus; the germline J gene supplies the remainder. The rearrangement joins TRBV26 to TRBJ1-2; no firm D call. CDR3 length: 12 residues. V was shortened by 7 bases and J by 2 bases, with 8 bases between the two germline ends. The germline gives CDR1 KGHPV, CDR2 FQNQEV (reference sequence). CDR3 amino acids: CASTPMNSDYTF. The part of the CDR3 DNA that was read is TGTGCCAGCACCCCGATGAACTCCGACTACACC.

Worth noting for this clone: The gene symbols are mouse symbols. The read falls 1 residue short of the CDR3 end, and the missing part is taken from the germline J gene. The rearrangement links TRBV26 to TRBJ1-1; 9 bases match TRBD1. The CDR3 contains 13 residues. Germline V gene sequence: CDR1 KGHPV, CDR2 FQNQEV (reference sequence). V lost 2 bases to trimming and J lost 6 bases; unmatched junction nucleotides: 1. CDR3 bases read: TGTGCCAGCAGTCTGGGGGACAGGGCAGAAGTCTTC. Amino acid sequence: CASSLGDRAEVF. The entire CDR3 is CASSLGDRAEVFF.

To note about this clone: Each gene name is a mouse one. Read data end 1 residue before the CDR3 end; the end is taken from the germline J gene. This chain uses TRBV13-2 with TRBJ2-5; 10 nucleotides line up with TRBD2. The CDR3 has 15 amino acids. With V trimmed by 2 bases and J by 6 bases, 6 bases remained unmatched. Germline values: CDR1 NNHNN, CDR2 SYGAGS (reference sequence). CDR3 DNA (partial): TGTGCCAGCGGTGAGGGACTGGGGAGGGGGGACACCCAGTAC. Amino acids: CASGEGLGRGDTQY. The whole CDR3 sequence is CASGEGLGRGDTQYF.

As concerns this clone: Genes and germline are mouse. Partial CDR3 DNA: TGTGCCAGCAGCTGGGACTGGAGCCAAGACACCCAGTAC. It translates to CASSWDWSQDTQY. The full CDR3 protein is CASSWDWSQDTQYF. The V call is TRBV2, the J call TRBJ2-5, with 8 bases lining up with TRBD2. The read comes to an end 1 residue before the CDR3 does, leaving the germline J gene to fill in the end. The CDR3 length is 14 residues. The germline gives CDR1 LGHNA, CDR2 YSYQKL. Germline trimming cut 5 bases from V and 2 bases from J; bases unmatched to any gene: 3.

Notes on this clone: Each gene name is a mouse one. The CDR3 goes on 1 residue after the read ends, and that part is filled in from the germline J gene. The rearrangement uses TRBV3 and TRBJ1-5, with D uncertain. The germline V gene encodes CDR1 SNHLY and CDR2 FYNGKV (reference sequence). The CDR3 has 12 amino acids. Trimming removed 5 bases at V and 2 bases at J, with 4 bases between. The sequenced part of the CDR3 DNA is TGTGCCAGCAGCCGGGACAACCAGGCTCCGCTT. It specifies CASSRDNQAPL. The CDR3 as a whole reads CASSRDNQAPLF.

By frequency in the sample, this clone is medium-sized. Genes and germline come from the mouse. The DNA ends 1 residue before the CDR3 does, and the rest of the CDR3 is filled in from the germline J gene. The chain combines TRBV26 with TRBJ2-1; D is unresolved. This CDR3 spans 14 amino acids. The V gene lost 2 bases and the J gene lost 1 base, with 6 bases spanning the gap. Germline assignment: CDR1 KGHPV and CDR2 FQNQEV (reference sequence). Incomplete CDR3 DNA: TGTGCCAGCAGTCTGGAGCAGAACTATGCTGAGCAGTTC. Its translation: CASSLEQNYAEQF. The full CDR3 is CASSLEQNYAEQFF.

In the case of this clone: Gene names denote mouse genes. The CDR3 is cut off 1 residue early in the read; its end comes from the germline J gene. This chain uses TRBV3 with TRBJ1-4; D may be TRBD1 (6 bases). V was clipped by 6 bases and J by 1 base, with 12 bases between them. Looked up from germline, CDR1 is SNHLY and CDR2 is FYNGKV (reference sequence). CDR3 length: 15 residues. The CDR3 region is CASRTGTNSNERLFF. Incomplete CDR3 DNA: TGTGCCAGCAGGACCGGGACAAATTCCAACGAAAGATTATTT.

Regarding this clone: Gene names denote mouse genes. The read terminates 1 residue ahead of where the CDR3 ends, so the germline J gene completes it. The chain is built from TRBV3 and TRBJ2-1; D is perhaps TRBD2 (6 bases). The V end was cut by 2 bases, the J end by 7 bases, with 12 bases between. Germline lookup yields CDR1 SNHLY and CDR2 FYNGKV (reference sequence). CDR3 length: 14 residues. The sequenced CDR3 bases are TGTGCCAGCAGCTTAACGGGGGGAAGGGCTGAGCAGTTC. Protein product: CASSLTGGRAEQF. The full-length CDR3 reads as CASSLTGGRAEQFF.

On this clone: These gene names are mouse names. The CDR3 goes on 1 residue after the read ends, and that part is filled in from the germline J gene. The chain has TRBV15 and TRBJ2-7; 7 bases map to TRBD2. The J segment lost 3 bases and the V segment lost 5 bases, leaving 4 bases of the junction unmatched. The CDR3 extends over 13 amino acids. CDR1 and CDR2 from the germline V gene are SGHND and FRSKSL. The sequenced CDR3 bases are TGTGCCAGCAGTCCGGGACTGAGCTATGAACAGTAC. This codes for CASSPGLSYEQY. The whole CDR3 is CASSPGLSYEQYF.

Regarding this clone: Genes and germline come from the mouse. The CDR3 is cut off 1 residue early in the read; its end comes from the germline J gene. The chain has TRBV26 and TRBJ1-4, with unresolved D. Per germline, CDR1 KGHPV and CDR2 FQNQEV (reference sequence). Trimming took 2 bases from V and 0 from J, leaving 4 bases between them. The CDR3 spans 14 residues. This CDR3 is CASSLTLSNERLFF. The part of the CDR3 DNA that was read is TGTGCCAGCAGTCTGACTCTTTCCAACGAAAGATTATTT.

This clone is labeled as medium-sized. Gene labels here are mouse ones. The read falls 1 residue short of the CDR3 end, and the missing part is taken from the germline J gene. At the DNA level, this CDR3 is encoded by other sequences in the same sample as well. The chain carries TRBV26 and TRBJ2-7; TRBD2 might be the D (6 bases). Trimming stripped 0 bases from V and 3 bases from J, with 6 bases between. CDR1 is KGHPV, CDR2 FQNQEV, per germline (reference sequence). The CDR3 covers 13 residues. The covered CDR3 bases are TGTGCCAGCAGTCTGTCTGGGGGCTATGAACAGTAC. It codes for CASSLSGGYEQY. The entire CDR3 is CASSLSGGYEQYF.

As concerns this clone: The genes and germline here are from mouse. The sequenced fragment ends 1 residue before the CDR3 boundary, so the rest is inferred from the germline J gene. J is TRBJ2-7 and V is TRBV12-1; 8 bases agree with TRBD2. V lost 2 bases and J lost 2; bases outside the gene matches: 4. Germline V gene lookup returns CDR1 SGHSN and CDR2 HYEKVE. The CDR3 contains 14 residues. The sequenced part of the CDR3 DNA is TGTGCCAGCTCTCGGCTGGGGGGAGCCTATGAACAGTAC. This sequence encodes CASSRLGGAYEQY. The full CDR3 protein reads CASSRLGGAYEQYF.

In regard to this clone: The genes and germline here are from mouse. The CDR3 sequence is CSSSQPDTEVFF. The sequenced CDR3 bases are TGCTCCAGCAGTCAACCAGACACAGAAGTCTTC. The chain couples TRBV23 to TRBJ1-1; whether TRBD1, the table's D call, matches the DNA was not checked. The CDR3 end is not reached by the read, which stops 1 residue before it; the germline J gene fills it in. Germline V CDR1 and CDR2: KGHTA, FQNQQP. The CDR3 loop spans 12 amino acids.

This clone ranks as medium-sized. Gene names and germline match the mouse. The read ends 1 residue early relative to the CDR3; the germline J gene fills the gap. V and J are TRBV19 and TRBJ1-3; 9 nucleotides line up with TRBD1. Trimming at V came to 5 bases and at J to 8 bases, leaving 2 bases not matched to a gene. This CDR3 has 12 amino acids. Germline V gene data show CDR1 as FNHDT and CDR2 as SITEND (reference sequence). The covered CDR3 bases are TGTGCCAGCAGGGACAGGGGCGATACGCTCTAT. Protein product: CASRDRGDTLY. The whole CDR3 protein reads CASRDRGDTLYF.